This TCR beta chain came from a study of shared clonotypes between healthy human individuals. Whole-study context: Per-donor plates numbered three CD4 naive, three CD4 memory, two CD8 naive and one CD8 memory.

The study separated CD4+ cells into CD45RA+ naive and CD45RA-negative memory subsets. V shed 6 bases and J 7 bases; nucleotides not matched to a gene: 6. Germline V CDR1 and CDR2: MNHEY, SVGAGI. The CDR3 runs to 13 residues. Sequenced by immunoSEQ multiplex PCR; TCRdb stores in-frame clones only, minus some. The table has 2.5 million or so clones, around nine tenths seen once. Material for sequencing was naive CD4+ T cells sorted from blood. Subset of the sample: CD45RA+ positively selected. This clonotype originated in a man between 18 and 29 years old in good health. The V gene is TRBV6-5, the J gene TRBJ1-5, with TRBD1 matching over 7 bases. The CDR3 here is CASSEQGQQPQHF. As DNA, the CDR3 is TGTGCCAGCAGCGAACAGGGGCAGCAGCCCCAGCATTTT.